Each of the 28 T cell receptor beta chains below was sequenced from the same sample in a study of control samples from healthy donors and cancer patients. Some clones are missing from TCRdb's copy, which holds only in-frame ones; the method was immunoSEQ multiplex PCR. The repertoire holds roughly 55,000 clones, 95% to 97% seen once, with approximately 0.99% in the top ten. Sequenced: blood. These receptor sequences come from a woman between 18 and 30 years old in good health.

The chain recombines TRBV2 with TRBJ2-5; D is possibly TRBD2 (6 bases). Germline values: CDR1 SNHLY, CDR2 FYNNEI. Trimming shortened V by 7 bases and J by 5 bases, and 14 bases separated the two germline ends. The CDR3 runs 13 residues. The CDR3 is CASTLTRDETQYF. CDR3 sequence (DNA): TGTGCCAGCACCCTGACTAGGGACGAGACCCAGTACTTC.

The chain uses TRBV28 and TRBJ2-3; 7 bases agree with TRBD2. The CDR3 runs to 16 residues. Germline V CDR1 and CDR2: MDHEN, SYDVKM. V lost 4 bases to trimming and J lost 2 bases; unmatched junction nucleotides: 9. CDR3 nucleotides: TGTGCCAGCAGTTCATTATCAGCGGGGTTCACAGATACGCAGTATTTT. Translation gives CASSSLSAGFTDTQYF. The full variable domain, its missing parts supplied by reference TRBV28 and TRBJ2-3, is DVKVTQSSRYLVKRTGEKVFLECVQDMDHENMFWYRQDPGLGLRLIYFSYDVKMKEKGDIPEGYSVSREKKERFSLILESASTNQTSMYLCASSSLSAGFTDTQYFGPGTRLTVL.

J is TRBJ2-7 and V is TRBV4-1; 9 nucleotides match TRBD1. This CDR3 spans 15 amino acids. Germline CDR1 reads MGHRA; CDR2 reads YSYEKL. V trimming: 4 bases; J trimming: 6 bases; junction bases outside the gene matches: 10. The CDR3 sequence: CASSLLGTGPLEQYF. The CDR3 nucleotides read TGCGCCAGCAGCCTACTCGGGACAGGGCCCCTCGAGCAGTACTTC.

The chain links TRBV5-1 to TRBJ2-1, with TRBD2 matching over 13 bases. Trimming at V came to 3 bases and at J to 10 bases, leaving 7 bases not matched to a gene. Germline loops: CDR1 SGHRS, CDR2 YFSETQ. This CDR3 region has 15 residues. CDR3 coding DNA: TGCGCCAGCAGCTGGGGGGGACTAGCGGGGCCCGAGCAGTTCTTC. It specifies CASSWGGLAGPEQFF.

This chain joins TRBV19 and TRBJ1-5; no firm D call. CDR3 length equals 17 residues. V lost 8 bases and J 0 bases, leaving 20 bases between the germline ends. Germline values: CDR1 LNHDA, CDR2 SQIVND (reference sequence). This chain's CDR3 is CASWPTRVLHSNQPQHF. For the CDR3, the DNA is TGTGCCAGTTGGCCCACGCGAGTCTTACATAGCAATCAGCCCCAGCATTTT.

The chain couples TRBV5-6 to TRBJ2-7, with a tentative D call TRBD2 (5 bases). The CDR3 loop spans 13 amino acids. CDR1 and CDR2 (germline): SGHDT, YYEEEE. The germline V and J ends were trimmed by 2 bases and 1 base, with 7 bases remaining between them. DNA for the CDR3: TGTGCCAGCAGCTTCGGGGATTCCTACGAGCAGTACTTC. Residues: CASSFGDSYEQYF. The whole variable domain, remainder taken from reference TRBV5-6 and TRBJ2-7, is DAGVTQSPTHLIKTRGQQVTLRCSPKSGHDTVSWYQQALGQGPQFIFQYYEEEERQRGNFPDRFSGHQFPNYSSELNVNALLLGDSALYLCASSFGDSYEQYFGPGTRLTVT.

The genes are TRBV2 and TRBJ1-2, with 9 bases fitting TRBD1. The CDR3 totals 16 residues. Germline loops: CDR1 SNHLY, CDR2 FYNNEI. The trim removed 8 bases at V and 3 bases at J, leaving 13 bases unmatched. The DNA of the CDR3 is TGTGCCAGCGCCAGTGACTCCGGGACAGGGCACTATGGCTACACCTTC. The encoded protein is CASASDSGTGHYGYTF.

This chain joins TRBV28 and TRBJ1-2; D is possibly TRBD1 (5 bases). From germline, CDR1 is MDHEN and CDR2 SYDVKM. Trimming stripped 8 bases from V and 4 bases from J, with 11 bases between. The CDR3 runs to 12 residues. The CDR3 sequence is CASVRDPYGYTF. DNA for the CDR3: TGTGCCAGCGTCAGGGACCCCTATGGCTACACCTTC.

The CDR3 sequence: CASSQYRAGTDTQYF. Written as DNA, the CDR3 is TGTGCCAGCAGCCAATATCGAGCGGGCACAGATACGCAGTATTTT. This chain connects TRBV3-1 (or the pseudogene TRBV3-2) to TRBJ2-3; D might be TRBD2 (5 bases). Germline assignment: CDR1 LGHDT and CDR2 YNNKEL (reference sequence). The ends were cut back, 2 bases at V and 1 base at J, with 10 bases in the middle. This CDR3 has 15 residues.

The rearrangement links TRBV14 to TRBJ2-5, with D tentatively TRBD1 (6 bases). The V gene lost 4 bases and the J gene lost 2 bases, with 11 bases spanning the gap. The germline gives CDR1 SGHDN, CDR2 FVKESK. The CDR3 totals 14 residues. CDR3 sequence: CASSPIRGQETQYF. In DNA form, the CDR3 reads TGTGCCAGCAGCCCTATTAGGGGGCAAGAGACCCAGTACTTC.

The V and J genes are TRBV10-2 and TRBJ1-1, with 9 bases lining up with TRBD1. The CDR3 is 15 amino acids. Losses at the gene ends were 2 bases for V and 4 bases for J; bases not matched to a gene: 5. Germline CDR1 and CDR2: WSHSY and SAAADI. CDR3 protein: CASSETGGIGTEAFF. Here the CDR3 DNA reads TGCGCCAGCAGTGAGACAGGGGGCATTGGCACTGAAGCTTTCTTT.

The chain links TRBV5-4 to TRBJ1-2, with TRBD1 identical over 9 bases. CDR1 and CDR2 from the germline V gene are SGHNT and YYREEE (reference sequence). Trimming at V came to 0 bases and at J to 7 bases, leaving 4 bases not matched to a gene. The CDR3 runs to 14 residues. The CDR3 region is CASSLGTGDSGYTF. CDR3 nucleotides: TGTGCCAGCAGCTTGGGGACAGGGGACTCTGGCTACACCTTC.

The count of this clone is one. This chain uses TRBV19 with TRBJ1-2, with D possibly being TRBD1 (5 bases). The germline V and J ends were trimmed by 7 bases and 4 bases, with 19 bases remaining between them. Germline lookup yields CDR1 LNHDA and CDR2 SQIVND (reference sequence). The CDR3 is made up of 15 amino acids. The CDR3 DNA reads TGTGCCAGTACCCGGGACGGTAGATTATTCTATGGCTACACCTTC. As protein: CASTRDGRLFYGYTF.

The gene calls are TRBV7-9 and TRBJ1-4, with D maybe TRBD1 (6 bases). There are 16 residues in the CDR3. Between the trimmed V and J ends, which lost 2 bases and 0 bases, there was a span of 10 bases. The germline CDR1 and CDR2 sequences are SEHNR and FQNEAQ (reference sequence). This chain's CDR3 is CASSLRGDTTNEKLFF. The CDR3 DNA is TGTGCCAGCAGCTTAAGGGGGGACACAACTAATGAAAAACTGTTTTTT.

The chain employs TRBV5-1 and TRBJ1-1; D unclear. The V end was cut by 2 bases, the J end by 2 bases, with 7 bases between. The CDR3 is made up of 13 amino acids. From germline, CDR1 is SGHRS and CDR2 YFSETQ. CDR3 nucleotide sequence: TGCGCCAGCAGCTTTAGGCCAAACACTGAAGCTTTCTTT. This sequence encodes CASSFRPNTEAFF.

This clone was recorded only once. This chain uses TRBV7-9 with TRBJ2-1; D is uncertain. Per germline, CDR1 SEHNR and CDR2 FQNEAQ (reference sequence). This CDR3 is built from 11 residues. V lost 5 bases, J lost 13 bases, and 12 bases lay in between. The CDR3 protein is CASSPQLAQFF. The DNA of the CDR3 is TGTGCCAGCAGCCCTCAGTTAGCCCAGTTCTTC. The full variable domain, in which reference TRBV7-9 and TRBJ2-1 provide the parts outside the CDR3, is DTGVSQNPRHKITKRGQNVTFRCDPISEHNRLYWYRQTLGQGPEFLTYFQNEAQLEKSRLLSDRFSAERPKGSFSTLEIQRTEQGDSAMYLCASSPQLAQFFGPGTRLTVL.

This clone was recorded only once. V is TRBV7-3 and J is TRBJ2-1; D remains ambiguous. Germline V gene lookup returns CDR1 SGHTA and CDR2 FQGTGA. The CDR3 spans 15 residues. V shed 1 base and J shed 0 bases, with 7 bases lying between them. CDR3 nucleotides: TGTGCCAGCAGCTTAATGGTGGGCTCCTACAATGAGCAGTTCTTC. This codes for CASSLMVGSYNEQFF.

V is TRBV5-4 and J is TRBJ1-2, with 10 nucleotides matching TRBD1. Germline loops: CDR1 SGHNT, CDR2 YYREEE (reference sequence). V shed 4 bases and J 4 bases; nucleotides not matched to a gene: 7. The CDR3 has 15 residues. The DNA for the CDR3 is TGTGCCAGCAGCCCCGGACAGGGGGGGGGCTATGGCTACACCTTC. Protein product: CASSPGQGGGYGYTF.

This chain uses TRBV30 with TRBJ2-1, with 9 bases fitting TRBD2. The CDR3 is 17 residues long. CDR1 and CDR2 from the germline V gene are GTSNPN and SVGIG (reference sequence). V was pared by 3 bases and J by 0 bases, with 9 bases of the junction left unmatched. In DNA, the CDR3 is TGTGCCTGGAGAACGGGACTAGCCTATAGCTCCTACAATGAGCAGTTCTTC. The encoded protein is CAWRTGLAYSSYNEQFF.

The V gene is TRBV7-8, the J gene TRBJ1-1, with a tentative D call TRBD1 (6 bases). Germline CDR1 SGHVS, CDR2 FQNEAQ. The CDR3 spans 15 residues. The V end lost 7 bases, the J end lost 0 bases, and 15 bases lay between the germline ends. The CDR3 loop reads CASTLSGTLNTEAFF. The CDR3 DNA is TGTGCCAGCACCCTATCGGGGACATTGAACACTGAAGCTTTCTTT.

The V gene is TRBV5-5, the J gene TRBJ2-7; 9 bases fit TRBD1. The CDR3 has 16 residues. CDR1 is SGHKS and CDR2 is YYEKEE in the germline V gene (reference sequence). With 1 base clipped from V and 2 bases from J, the junction kept 7 bases outside the gene matches. As DNA, the CDR3 is TGTGCCAGCAGCTTGTCTCCGGACAGGGGTACCTACGAGCAGTACTTC. It encodes CASSLSPDRGTYEQYF.

In DNA form, the CDR3 reads TGTGCCATCCCGGGACAGGGTTATTCCTATGGCTACACCTTC. It encodes CAIPGQGYSYGYTF. The chain carries TRBV2 and TRBJ1-2, with TRBD1 matching 9 bases. This CDR3 is 14 amino acids long. Germline values: CDR1 SNHLY, CDR2 FYNNEI. V dropped 10 bases and J dropped 4; count of bases not matched to a gene: 10.

This chain uses TRBV18 with TRBJ1-1, with 12 bases identical to TRBD1. The germline CDR1 and CDR2 sequences are KGHSH and LQKENI. With V trimmed by 6 bases and J by 0 bases, 8 bases remained unmatched. This CDR3 is built from 17 residues. CDR3 sequence (DNA): TGTGCCAGCTCGTTAACCGGGACAGGGGGCATGAACACTGAAGCTTTCTTT. This encodes CASSLTGTGGMNTEAFF.

As DNA, the CDR3 is TGTGCCAGCAGCCACCCTGGGGGGGGAGAGACCCAGTACTTC. It encodes CASSHPGGGETQYF. V is TRBV4-2 and J is TRBJ2-5, with TRBD2 matching over 7 bases. The germline CDR1 and CDR2 sequences are LGHNA and YNFKEQ. The CDR3 length is 14 residues. V lost 3 bases to trimming and J lost 4 bases; unmatched junction nucleotides: 5.

V is TRBV6-5 and J is TRBJ2-7; D gene ambiguous. The CDR3 is made up of 14 amino acids. Germline-derived CDR1 and CDR2 are MNHEY and SVGAGI. Deletions cut 6 bases from V and 1 base from J, with 13 bases between. CDR3 nucleotide sequence: TGTGCCAGCAGCCCCACGGGCCTATCCTACGAGCAGTACTTC. Translated: CASSPTGLSYEQYF.

The chain joins TRBV10-3 to TRBJ1-6; D is unresolved. The CDR3 runs to 15 residues. Trimming pared 2 bases from V and 2 bases from J, leaving 7 bases between. Germline V gene lookup returns CDR1 ENHRY and CDR2 SYGVKD. CDR3 DNA: TGTGCCATCAGTGAGGGTAACGCCTATAATTCACCCCTCCACTTT. Translating it yields CAISEGNAYNSPLHF.

The chain joins TRBV28 to TRBJ1-2; 11 positions agree with TRBD1. V lost 2 bases and J lost 7; bases outside the gene matches: 15. This CDR3 contains 18 residues. Germline CDR1 and CDR2: MDHEN and SYDVKM. The CDR3 spells CASSLGGTGGRVRGGYTF. In DNA form, the CDR3 reads TGTGCCAGCAGTTTAGGAGGGACAGGGGGGAGAGTGCGTGGTGGCTACACCTTC.

This sequence joins TRBV3-1 (or the pseudogene TRBV3-2) and TRBJ2-1; TRBD2 aligns across 10 bases. Per the germline V gene, CDR1 is LGHDT and CDR2 is YNNKEL (reference sequence). With 1 base clipped from V and 2 bases from J, the junction kept 5 bases outside the gene matches. The CDR3 totals 17 residues. CDR3 coding DNA: TGTGCCAGCAGCCAAGGTCCACTAGCGGGAACCTACAATGAGCAGTTCTTC. Translated, it gives CASSQGPLAGTYNEQFF.